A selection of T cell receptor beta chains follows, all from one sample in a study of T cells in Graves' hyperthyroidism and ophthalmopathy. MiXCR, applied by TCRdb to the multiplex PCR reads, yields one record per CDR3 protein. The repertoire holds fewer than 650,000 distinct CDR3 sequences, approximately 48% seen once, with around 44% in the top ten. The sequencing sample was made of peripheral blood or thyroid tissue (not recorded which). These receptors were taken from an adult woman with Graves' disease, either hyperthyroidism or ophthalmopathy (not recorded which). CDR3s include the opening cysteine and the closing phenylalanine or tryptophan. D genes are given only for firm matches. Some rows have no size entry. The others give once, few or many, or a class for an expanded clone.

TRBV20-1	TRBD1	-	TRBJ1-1	CSARRAGDRGTEAFF	TGCAGTGCTAGACGGGCTGGAGACAGGGGGACTGAAGCTTTCTTT
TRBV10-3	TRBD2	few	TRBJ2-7	CAIRLTSGAYEQYF	TGTGCCATCAGACTGACTAGCGGAGCCTACGAGCAGTACTTC
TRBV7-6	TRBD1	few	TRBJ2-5	CASSLGTGGGETQYF	TGTGCCAGCAGCTTGGGGACAGGAGGAGGCGAGACCCAGTACTTC
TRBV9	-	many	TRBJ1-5	CASSVTPKEPQHF	TGTGCCAGCAGCGTAACCCCGAAGGAGCCCCAGCATTTT
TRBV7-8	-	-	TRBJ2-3	CASSLRGGPTDGDTQYF	TGTGCCAGCAGCTTAAGGGGGGGCCCGACAGATGGAGATACGCAGTATTTT
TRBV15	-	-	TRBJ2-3	CATSRSSGVFTDTQYF	TGTGCCACCAGCAGATCCTCAGGGGTCTTCACAGATACGCAGTATTTT
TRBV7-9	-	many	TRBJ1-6	CASSPTSGSPLHF	TGTGCCAGCAGCCCAACCAGCGGCTCACCCCTCCACTTT
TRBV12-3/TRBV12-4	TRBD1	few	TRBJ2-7	CASSNRDRGYEQYF	TGTGCCAGCAGCAACCGGGACAGGGGCTACGAGCAGTACTTC
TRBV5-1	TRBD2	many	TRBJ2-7	CASHPEPSGRAGEQYF	TGCGCCTCTCACCCGGAACCTAGCGGGAGGGCAGGGGAGCAGTACTTC
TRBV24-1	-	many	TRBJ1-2	CATSESNTNYGYTF	TGTGCCACCAGTGAGTCAAACACCAACTATGGCTACACCTTC
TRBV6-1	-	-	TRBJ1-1	CASSRGGRSNSEAFF	TGTGCCAGCAGCCGTGGAGGCAGATCGAACAGTGAAGCTTTCTTT